A selection of T cell receptor beta chains follows, all from one sample in a study of OX40 agonist ivuxolimab in advanced cancers. Measured with immunoSEQ multiplex PCR; TCRdb has only the in-frame clones, and not every one. The profile covers around 19,000 clones, with 65% to 90% appearing a single time and 21% taken by the ten largest. The specimen was CD4+ or CD8+ T cells sorted from blood, collected in a trial of the OX40 agonist ivuxolimab. The source is an adult with an advanced solid tumor such as melanoma, head and neck, liver or kidney cancer. The CDR3 runs from the conserved cysteine through the conserved F or W. D genes are given only for firm matches.

J gene | V gene | D gene | CDR3 protein
TRBJ2-1 | TRBV29-1 | NA | CSVGVYSYNEQFF
TRBJ1-2 | TRBV6-1 | NA | CASSDNINYGYTF
TRBJ2-3 | TRBV7-3 | TRBD2 | CASSLTLLAGDTDTQYF
TRBJ1-2 | TRBV19 | NA | CASSTIQEHPGYTF
TRBJ2-1 | TRBV28 | TRBD2 | CASRPLPGLADHEQFF
TRBJ1-5 | TRBV6-5 | NA | CASSYSAGEPQHF
TRBJ2-7 | TRBV5-6 | TRBD1 | CASSRRDRGRYEQYF
TRBJ1-2 | TRBV6-6 | TRBD1 | CASSYRDSPLYGYTF
TRBJ2-3 | TRBV9 | TRBD1 | CASSVEEGDSLTDTQYF
TRBJ1-4 | TRBV9 | NA | CASSQTGLWIEKLFF
TRBJ2-1 | TRBV11-1 | NA | CASSAQGLSLDEQFF